A single T cell receptor (beta chain) is shown here with its context. Its antigen is currently not known. Given a much more abundant clone one base away, this may be a read error. Sequences LGHNA (CDR1) and YNFKEQ (CDR2) are obtained from the germline V gene. The CDR3 runs 14 amino acids, cysteine and phenylalanine included. Here the CDR3 DNA is all that survives: 42 bases in frame from base 1. This specimen comes from a study of identical twins (dated by TCRdb to about 2016). About the investigation overall: To test whether fetal clonotypes persist, the study used deep sequencing on TCR alpha and beta repertoires from monozygotic twins, unrelated adults of various ages, and cord blood. Replicate twin experiments were performed at different times using different library preparation protocols to rule out contamination. Paper-wide results and their limitations: In monozygotic twins, out-of-frame TCR alpha sharing was systematically underestimated by recombination models, although the models agreed with sharing between unrelated individuals. Invariant T cells such as MAIT and iNKT could partly confound zero-insertion analyses, though diverse VJ usage argued against this for most clonotypes. Because the same donors could not be followed over many years, conclusions were based on cross-sectional statistical analysis. In beta out-of-frame sequences, excess twin sharing was weaker, because having fewer shared sequences lowered the signal-to-noise ratio. Compared with coincidental sharing between unrelated individuals, out-of-frame TCR alpha sequences shared between twins showed an excess of sequences with low generation probability. Abundant cord blood beta clonotypes carried fewer insertions; young adult naive repertoires showed a weaker similar trend, while memory repertoires showed none.

Every donor was a healthy Caucasian. Three pairs of female monozygotic twins, all aged roughly 18 to 29 years, made up the twin cohort. RNA for TCR libraries was isolated from peripheral blood mononuclear cells. The protocol used for the library was 5' RACE. Sequencing took place on an Illumina HiSeq 2000. A universal primer binding site was added through template switching, and the final cDNA carried a unique molecular identifier so that TCR cDNA molecules could be counted accurately. First-strand cDNA for TCR alpha and beta chains was synthesized from specific primers in the conserved constant-segment region. To control for contamination, every cDNA library carried two barcodes: a SMART-Mk sample barcode plus Illumina barcodes. TruSeq adapter sequences, together with Illumina sample barcodes, were added in two successive PCR steps. The Illumina HiSeq platform was used with custom primers to sequence TCR alpha and beta cDNA libraries. The original pipeline was this. Unique molecular identifiers were extracted from raw reads with MiGEC, and CDR3 positions were determined with MiXCR. For each individual, recombination models were inferred using an EM algorithm with the repgenHMM and IGoR tools. Shared clonotypes were analyzed with the tcR package in R, and sharing was normalized by the product of cloneset sizes. Out-of-frame nonproductive sequences were analyzed to study raw recombination free of thymic and clonal selection effects. Using fastp trimming at Q25 and MiXCR clonotype assembly, TCRdb reanalyzed the public sequencing data and kept in-frame beta chains. Entries are consolidated by CDR3 protein sequence, retaining the most common genes and DNA. TCRdb, not the authors, supplied the V and J calls. In this sample the table shows approximately 680,000 distinct CDR3 sequences, roughly 7.2% of which occur a single time. Around 1.6% of the sample is in the top ten clones.

Another study also made use of these data, one on yellow fever vaccine responses in identical twins. That second report states: The authors reported that the T cell response to vaccination in identical twins appeared partly convergent and partly personalized. Focusing on identical twins, the study followed the T cell clones that responded to the vaccine, and did so with precision.

Sequencing used PBMCs. The sequence was collected from a woman between 18 and 29 years old in good health. The chain employs TRBV4-2 and TRBJ2-2; the D gene cannot be resolved beyond TRBD1 or TRBD2, each matching 5 bases. The sequence in DNA is TGTGCCAGCAGCCAAGACATGGACACCGGGGATCTGTTTTTT. This encodes CASSQDMDTGDLFF.